Below, 28 T cell receptor beta chains from the same sample are listed, as sequenced in a study of blood T cell repertoires in COVID-19 (dated by TCRdb to about 2020). The library was produced with the immunoSEQ multiplex PCR assay. The immuneACCESS repertoire file appears here via TCRdb, limited to in-frame rearrangements. These files lack a portion of the clones; in checked studies, under half of the deficit traces to unresolved V genes, and the cause of the others is not known. The sample table lists about 300,000 clones, 80% to 90% of them with a count of one. 5% to 7% of the sample belongs to the ten largest clones. Sequencing input: peripheral blood. The receptors here all came from a man between 18 and 35 years old who had recovered from COVID-19.

The chain joins TRBV4-2 to TRBJ1-4; D is possibly TRBD1 (5 bases). The CDR3 runs 17 residues. Germline-derived CDR1 and CDR2 are LGHNA and YNFKEQ. Deletions cut 5 bases from V and 3 bases from J, with 19 bases between. CDR3 nucleotide sequence: TGTGCCAGCAGCACCCCCCCCCAGGGTATGGCTAATGAAAAACTGTTTTTT. This codes for CASSTPPQGMANEKLFF.

V and J are TRBV5-1 and TRBJ2-1; D is unclear. Between the trimmed V and J ends, which lost 1 base and 0 bases, there was a span of 11 bases. The CDR3 sequence is 16 residues long. Germline V gene data show CDR1 as SGHRS and CDR2 as YFSETQ. Here the CDR3 reads CASSLLLSSSYNEQFF. CDR3 nucleotides: TGCGCCAGCAGCTTGCTGCTTTCGAGCTCCTACAATGAGCAGTTCTTC.

This rearrangement joins TRBV30 to TRBJ2-6; D not resolved. The CDR3 consists of 16 residues. Germline CDR1 GTSNPN, CDR2 SVGIG (reference sequence). Trimming removed 3 bases at V and 0 bases at J, with 12 bases between. CDR3 amino acids: CAWSHQQNSGANVLTF. The CDR3 DNA sequence: TGTGCCTGGAGCCACCAACAAAACTCTGGGGCCAACGTCCTGACTTTC.

The chain uses TRBV9 and TRBJ2-5; D ambiguous. The ends were cut back, 3 bases at V and 5 bases at J, with 14 bases in the middle. CDR1 SGDLS and CDR2 YYNGEE come from the germline V gene. The CDR3 totals 14 residues. This CDR3 reads CASSARPWSETQYF. DNA for the CDR3: TGTGCCAGCAGCGCCCGACCCTGGAGTGAGACCCAGTACTTC.

The rearrangement joins TRBV29-1 to TRBJ2-7; 11 bases line up with TRBD2. Germline V gene data show CDR1 as SQVTM and CDR2 as ANQGSEA. After removal of 7 bases from V and 6 bases from J, the junction contained 17 bases not matched to a gene. The CDR3 has 16 residues. CDR3 sequence (DNA): TGCAGCGCCAACGTCGGACTAGCGGGTGCGGTCGTCGAGCAGTACTTC. Its protein is CSANVGLAGAVVEQYF.

A single count supports this clone. This sequence joins TRBV5-1 and TRBJ2-5; the D gene is possibly TRBD1 (6 bases). Germline V gives CDR1 SGHRS, CDR2 YFSETQ. The CDR3 length is 15 residues. V dropped 0 bases and J dropped 2 bases, with 11 bases sitting between them. The CDR3 region is CASSLGTALQETQYF. The CDR3 DNA follows: TGCGCCAGCAGCTTGGGGACAGCTTTACAAGAGACCCAGTACTTC.

CDR3 coding DNA: TGTGCCAGCAGTGAAAAAAAGGGACTAGCCTATTACAATGAGCAGTTCTTC. Encoded protein: CASSEKKGLAYYNEQFF. V is TRBV6-1 and J is TRBJ2-1, with 9 bases identical to TRBD2. Germline V gene data show CDR1 as MNHNS and CDR2 as SASEGT. V shed 2 bases, J shed 4 bases, and the junction held 9 bases outside the gene matches. The CDR3 spans 17 residues.

The chain links TRBV19 to TRBJ1-3, with D perhaps matching TRBD1 (5 bases). Germline CDR1 and CDR2: LNHDA and SQIVND (reference sequence). This CDR3 is built from 11 residues. V was cut by 6 bases and J by 12 bases, with 12 bases left in between. DNA of the CDR3: TGTGCCAGTAGGGGCGCCGGACACATATATTTT. Amino acids: CASRGAGHIYF.

The CDR3 DNA reads TGTGCCAGCAGTGAACCATTCGGACAGGGGTCGGACACTGAAGCTTTCTTT. Its translation: CASSEPFGQGSDTEAFF. The chain links TRBV25-1 to TRBJ1-1, with 9 bases matching TRBD1. Germline-derived CDR1 and CDR2 are MGHDK and SYGVNS. The CDR3 runs 17 residues. V lost 2 bases, J lost 3 bases, and 10 bases stayed unmatched.

The rearrangement joins TRBV3-1 (or the pseudogene TRBV3-2) to TRBJ2-7, with TRBD1 matching 9 bases. Germline CDR1 is LGHDT and CDR2 is YNNKEL (reference sequence). J gave up 5 bases and V 3 bases, and 8 bases lay outside the gene matches. The CDR3 covers 15 residues. CDR3: CASSHLRDRADEQYF. The CDR3 coding sequence is TGTGCCAGCAGCCACCTTCGGGACAGGGCGGACGAGCAGTACTTC.

The chain joins TRBV25-1 to TRBJ1-1; no clear D gene. CDR1 is MGHDK and CDR2 is SYGVNS in the germline V gene. Trimming removed 2 bases from V and 1 base from J, with 5 bases in between. The CDR3 length is 13 residues. The CDR3 DNA reads as TGTGCCAGCAGTGAACTCGGGAACACTGAAGCTTTCTTT. Protein sequence: CASSELGNTEAFF.

This chain uses TRBV30 with TRBJ2-3; no clear D. From germline, CDR1 is GTSNPN and CDR2 SVGIG (reference sequence). CDR3 length: 13 amino acids. V lost 2 bases and J lost 1, with 7 bases in between. The CDR3 DNA sequence: TGTGCCTGGAGTTCCCTCGGCACAGATACGCAGTATTTT. Its protein product is CAWSSLGTDTQYF.

Comment on this clone: Other DNA sequences within the sample encode an identical CDR3. The V call is TRBV20-1, the J call TRBJ1-1; D is possibly TRBD1 (5 bases). V was trimmed by 6 bases and J by 3 bases, leaving 8 bases between them. This CDR3 is built from 11 residues. The germline gives CDR1 DFQATT, CDR2 SNEGSKA (reference sequence). CDR3 protein: CSAQGDTEAFF. The CDR3 nucleotides are TGCAGTGCCCAGGGTGACACTGAAGCTTTCTTT.

V gene TRBV12-3 or TRBV12-4 combines with J gene TRBJ1-1; D not resolved. V lost 6 bases and J 1 base, leaving 9 bases between the germline ends. This CDR3 comprises 13 residues. The CDR3 DNA sequence: TGTGCCAGCAGACCCAGACAGAACACTGAAGCTTTCTTT. Translated, it gives CASRPRQNTEAFF.

The CDR3 DNA sequence: TGTGCCAGCTCACCCGACATTTCCTACGAGCAGTACTTC. This gives the protein CASSPDISYEQYF. V gene TRBV18 combines with J gene TRBJ2-7; D call uncertain. This CDR3 region has 13 residues. Trimming cost V 3 bases and J 1 base, with 7 bases left between them. Germline V CDR1 and CDR2: KGHSH, LQKENI.

The rearrangement joins TRBV5-4 to TRBJ1-2; TRBD1 agrees at 7 bases. The CDR3 sequence is 13 residues long. J gave up 5 bases and V 4 bases, and 5 bases lay outside the gene matches. The V gene's germline CDR1 is SGHNT and CDR2 YYREEE (reference sequence). CDR3 residues: CASSRSGGYGYTF. The CDR3 DNA sequence: TGTGCCAGCAGCCGCTCAGGGGGGTATGGCTACACCTTC.

This sequence joins TRBV5-1 and TRBJ1-2; the D gene is possibly TRBD1 (5 bases). V lost 4 bases to trimming and J lost 8 bases, with 18 bases between them. Germline CDR1 reads SGHRS; CDR2 reads YFSETQ. The CDR3 is made up of 14 amino acids. The CDR3 nucleotides are TGCGCCAGCAGCGGAGGGGCACTCGGAGGAGGCTACACCTTC. It translates to CASSGGALGGGYTF.

This chain uses TRBV4-3 with TRBJ1-4, with D possibly TRBD1 on 6 matching bases. The germline V gene encodes CDR1 LGHNA and CDR2 YSLEER. V was clipped by 1 base and J by 3 bases, with 9 bases between them. The CDR3 length is 15 residues. The CDR3 DNA is TGCGCCAGCAGCCAAGGGGGGCTAGCTAATGAAAAACTGTTTTTT. It specifies CASSQGGLANEKLFF.

This sequence joins TRBV13 and TRBJ2-1, with TRBD2 identical over 7 bases. The CDR3 is made up of 15 amino acids. Germline V gene sequence: CDR1 PRHDT, CDR2 FYEKMQ (reference sequence). J lost 6 bases, V lost 5 bases, and 10 bases had no gene match. CDR3 protein: CASSLTQWTSNEQFF. CDR3 nucleotide sequence: TGTGCCAGCAGCCTAACCCAGTGGACTAGCAATGAGCAGTTCTTC.

A note on this clone: This sample also contains other DNA sequences that code for the same CDR3. V and J are TRBV3-1 (or the pseudogene TRBV3-2) and TRBJ1-1, with a weak D call TRBD1 (6 bases). Deletions cut 0 bases from V and 2 bases from J, with 10 bases between. Germline CDR1 LGHDT, CDR2 YNNKEL (reference sequence). This CDR3 region has 15 residues. CDR3 sequence: CASSQDTTGNTEAFF. Written as DNA, the CDR3 is TGTGCCAGCAGCCAAGACACGACAGGCAACACTGAAGCTTTCTTT.

With respect to this clone: Other DNA variants within this sample encode the same CDR3. The chain is built from TRBV30 and TRBJ1-5; no reliable D call. CDR1 and CDR2 from the germline V gene are GTSNPN and SVGIG (reference sequence). The length of the CDR3 is 13 residues. The V and J ends lost 0 bases and 4 bases respectively, with 7 bases between them. DNA for the CDR3: TGTGCCTGGAGTGTACGCGGGAATCAGCCCCAGCATTTT. This gives the protein CAWSVRGNQPQHF.

The V and J genes are TRBV2 and TRBJ1-2; 9 bases are shared with TRBD1. The CDR3 is 16 residues long. The J segment lost 3 bases and the V segment lost 8 bases, leaving 13 bases of the junction unmatched. Germline CDR1 SNHLY, CDR2 FYNNEI. The CDR3 region is CASRRTGGGEDYGYTF. DNA for the CDR3: TGTGCCAGCCGACGCACAGGGGGCGGTGAAGACTATGGCTACACCTTC.

J is TRBJ2-2 and V is TRBV20-1; D is unclear. The ends were cut back, 3 bases at V and 7 bases at J, with 6 bases in the middle. Germline CDR1 reads DFQATT; CDR2 reads SNEGSKA (reference sequence). This CDR3 has 11 residues. This chain's CDR3 is CSARTVGELFF. In DNA form, the CDR3 reads TGCAGTGCTAGGACTGTCGGGGAGCTGTTTTTT.

Concerning this clone: An end of the junction does not agree with germline; a read error may underlie this. This sequence joins TRBV7-8 and TRBJ2-3; 7 bases line up with TRBD2. The CDR3 has 12 amino acids. CDR1 is SGHVS, CDR2 FQNEAQ, per germline. CDR3 sequence reads: CALAGAADTQYF. CDR3 nucleotides: TGCGCTCTGGCGGGAGCTGCTGATACGCAGTATTTT.

V is TRBV19 and J is TRBJ2-1; 7 bases agree with TRBD1. The ends lost 6 bases at V and 5 bases at J; junction bases unmatched: 7. The CDR3 runs 14 residues. The germline CDR1 and CDR2 sequences are LNHDA and SQIVND (reference sequence). For the CDR3, the DNA is TGTGCCAGTAGGTCACCGGGACAGAACAATGAGCAGTTCTTC. It specifies CASRSPGQNNEQFF.

The rearrangement links TRBV7-3 to TRBJ1-4, with a tentative D call TRBD1 (5 bases). Germline CDR1 is SGHTA and CDR2 is FQGTGA. V was pared by 0 bases and J by 0 bases, with 5 bases between. The CDR3 loop spans 15 amino acids. CDR3 sequence: CASSLTGATNEKLFF. CDR3 nucleotide sequence: TGTGCCAGCAGCTTAACAGGGGCAACTAATGAAAAACTGTTTTTT.

The chain carries TRBV5-1 and TRBJ2-1, with 11 bases matching TRBD2. J gave up 0 bases and V 4 bases, and 6 bases lay outside the gene matches. Germline values: CDR1 SGHRS, CDR2 YFSETQ. CDR3 length equals 17 residues. The CDR3 DNA follows: TGCGCCAGCAGCCCCAGGACTAGCGGGCCCTCCTACAATGAGCAGTTCTTC. It codes for CASSPRTSGPSYNEQFF. Full variable domain (remainder filled in from reference TRBV5-1 and TRBJ2-1): KAGVTQTPRYLIKTRGQQVTLSCSPISGHRSVSWYQQTPGQGLQFLFEYFSETQRNKGNFPGRFSGRQFSNSRSEMNVSTLELGDSALYLCASSPRTSGPSYNEQFFGPGTRLTVL.

The rearrangement uses TRBV7-2 and TRBJ1-3; D call uncertain. Trimming removed 1 base at V and 0 bases at J, with 7 bases between. There are 15 residues in the CDR3. Germline V lookup: CDR1 SGHTA, CDR2 FQGNSA. The chain's CDR3 is CASSLGLVSGNTIYF. The CDR3 DNA reads as TGTGCCAGCAGCTTAGGGCTGGTCTCTGGAAACACCATATATTTT.